Given below is one T cell receptor (beta chain) in context. Method: immunoSEQ multiplex PCR; TCRdb's copy keeps in-frame clones and lacks some. The repertoire holds 300,000 to 450,000 clones, with around 89% as singletons. This entry is derived from a study of blood T cell repertoires in COVID-19. As for the study in general: From T cells, B-cell-depleted T cells, or PBMCs came the material, which was cDNA or gDNA.

The CDR3 is 12 amino acids. CDR1 is MDHEN, CDR2 SYDVKM, per germline. V dropped 6 bases and J dropped 6 bases, with 10 bases sitting between them. The chain is built from TRBV28 and TRBJ2-3; D unresolved. The sequencing sample was made of peripheral blood. The sequence came from a woman aged 25 to 39 with COVID-19, enrolled during active disease. This chain's CDR3 is CASSLAADTQYF. In DNA form, the CDR3 reads TGTGCCAGCAGCCTGGCGGCGGATACGCAGTATTTT.